This T cell receptor beta chain is from a study of T-cell memory formation after mild COVID-19. This CDR3 comprises 17 residues. Unmatched junction bases numbered 12, after V lost 3 bases and J lost 6 bases. The germline gives CDR1 SQVTM, CDR2 ANQGSEA. Via MiXCR, TCRdb re-called the 5' RACE reads, giving one row per CDR3 protein. The repertoire holds roughly 160,000 distinct CDR3 sequences, with roughly 11% as singletons. This clonotype occurred a few times. The chain has TRBV29-1 and TRBJ2-1; 12 bases match TRBD1. Sequencing was carried out using PBMCs or a T cell subset sorted from them (not recorded which). The receptor was derived from a man aged 18 to 30 who had mild COVID-19 (a few samples of this study predate the infection). Cell type and time point are not known. The CDR3 sequence: CSVDKWTPGQGANEQFF. The CDR3, as DNA: TGCAGCGTTGATAAGTGGACCCCGGGACAGGGGGCCAATGAGCAGTTCTTC.